This T cell receptor beta chain appears in the sequencing data of a study of blood T cells in healthy people across ages. Through a sample-barcoded 5' primer and a J-beta primer mix, a second PCR was run for roughly 6 to 11 cycles. MiXCR, applied by TCRdb to the 5' RACE reads, yields one record per CDR3 protein. The table lists 1 million or so distinct CDR3 sequences, 20% to 25% of them singletons. This CDR3 has 13 residues. Germline V CDR1 and CDR2: DFQATT, SNEGSKA (reference sequence). V trimming: 6 bases; J trimming: 2 bases; junction bases outside the gene matches: 4. The data also belong to a second study, concerning T cells of mothers and their children. That work adds: When the second PCR was run, its M1S primer added sample barcodes and 2-4 random nucleotides. The TCR beta CDR3 read count exceeded 9.5 million for each mother and was a few million for each child. Thymic selection molds TCR recombination output in much the same way for related pairs as for unrelated pairs.

Sequenced material: blood. The sequence was obtained from a girl aged 2 to 10 in good health. The gene calls are TRBV20-1 and TRBJ2-1; 7 bases are shared with TRBD2. The CDR3 loop reads CSAPSGAYNEQFF. The DNA of the CDR3 is TGCAGTGCACCCAGCGGGGCCTACAATGAGCAGTTCTTC.